The source of this T cell receptor (beta chain) is a study of blood T cell repertoires in COVID-19. Study summary: The study drew acute and convalescent COVID-19 samples from the United States, Italy and Spain. T cells, B-cell-depleted T cells, or PBMCs supplied cDNA or gDNA.

Authors' processing steps: It was from reference gene primer amplification that nucleated cell counts were estimated. Assay used: immunoSEQ multiplex PCR; TCRdb lists only in-frame clones, some missing. V and J calls and clone size follow that table, whereas D and trimming were derived from the DNA. The sample has more than 60,000 clones, roughly nine tenths seen once. Germline V gene data show CDR1 as MRHNA and CDR2 as SNTAGT. The V end lost 3 bases, the J end lost 1 base, and 14 bases lay between the germline ends. CDR3 size: 16 residues. This receptor was obtained from a woman aged 80 or older with active or convalescent COVID-19. The specimen was peripheral blood. The chain links TRBV6-4 to TRBJ2-3; perhaps TRBD1 as D (6 bases). The CDR3 is CASSEYRAKGTDTQYF. CDR3 coding DNA: TGTGCCAGCAGTGAATACAGGGCAAAAGGCACAGATACGCAGTATTTT.